What follows is one T cell receptor (beta chain) and its context. This clonotype was observed many times. Which antigen it targets is not known. No base quality values were provided; no much bigger clone lies one nucleotide off. The method behind the library was 5' RACE. Reads for this sample came from an Illumina MiSeq. The public reads were reanalyzed by TCRdb: fastp trimming at Q25, MiXCR alignment, in-frame beta chains only. Every entry covers one CDR3 protein and lists the most common genes and DNA from its rows. The table for this sample lists some 69,000 distinct CDR3 sequences; around 15% of them were counted only once. The ten largest clones represent around 4.6% of the sample. These data come from a study of T cells of healthy individuals (dated by TCRdb to 2016 to 2018). CDR1 DFQATT and CDR2 SNEGSKA were looked up in the germline V gene (reference sequence). Trimming takes 6 bases from V and 2 bases from J, and the germline ends sit 22 bases apart. Reading from cysteine to phenylalanine, the CDR3 counts 16 amino acids. Only the CDR3 region is kept as DNA, spanning 48 bases read in frame from base 1.

The receptor comes from a human donor in good health. Rearrangement joined TRBV20-1 to TRBJ2-5, and the D gene may be TRBD2, 7 bases matching. The DNA sequence is TGCAGTGCCCATCCCCTAGCGGCAGGGGTACAAGAGACCCAGTACTTC. The resulting protein is CSAHPLAAGVQETQYF.